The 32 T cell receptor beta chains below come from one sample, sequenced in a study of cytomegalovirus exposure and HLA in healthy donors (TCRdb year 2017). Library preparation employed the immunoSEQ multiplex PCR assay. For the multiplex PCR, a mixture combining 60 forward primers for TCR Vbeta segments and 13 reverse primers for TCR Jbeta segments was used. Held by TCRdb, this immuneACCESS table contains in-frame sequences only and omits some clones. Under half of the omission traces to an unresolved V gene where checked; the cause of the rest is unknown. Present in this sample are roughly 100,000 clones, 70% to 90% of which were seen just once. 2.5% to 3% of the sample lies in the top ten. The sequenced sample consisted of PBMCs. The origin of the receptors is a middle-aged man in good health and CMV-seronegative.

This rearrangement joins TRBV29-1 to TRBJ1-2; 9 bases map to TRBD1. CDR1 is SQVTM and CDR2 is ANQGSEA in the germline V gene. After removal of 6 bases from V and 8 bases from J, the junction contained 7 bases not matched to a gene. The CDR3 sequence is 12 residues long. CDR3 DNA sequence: TGCAGCGTGGCCGGGACAGGGCGCGGCTACACCTTC. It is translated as CSVAGTGRGYTF. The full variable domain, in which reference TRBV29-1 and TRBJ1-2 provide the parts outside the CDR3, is SAVISQKPSRDICQRGTSLTIQCQVDSQVTMMFWYRQQPGQSLTLIATANQGSEATYESGFVIDKFPISRPNLTFSTLTVSNMSPEDSSIYLCSVAGTGRGYTFGSGTRLTVV.

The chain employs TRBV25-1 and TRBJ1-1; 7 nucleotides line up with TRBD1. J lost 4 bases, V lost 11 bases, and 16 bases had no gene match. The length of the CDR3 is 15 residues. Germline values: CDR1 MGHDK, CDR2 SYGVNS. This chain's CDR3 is CAPLATGALSTEAFF. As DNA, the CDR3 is TGTGCCCCCCTTGCTACAGGGGCGTTGAGCACTGAAGCTTTCTTT.

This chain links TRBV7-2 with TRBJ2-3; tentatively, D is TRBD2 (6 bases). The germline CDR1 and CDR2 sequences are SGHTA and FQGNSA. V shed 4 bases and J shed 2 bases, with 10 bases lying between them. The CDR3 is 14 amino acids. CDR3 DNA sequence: TGTGCCAGCAGCTCGGGACTCTACACAGATACGCAGTATTTT. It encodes CASSSGLYTDTQYF.

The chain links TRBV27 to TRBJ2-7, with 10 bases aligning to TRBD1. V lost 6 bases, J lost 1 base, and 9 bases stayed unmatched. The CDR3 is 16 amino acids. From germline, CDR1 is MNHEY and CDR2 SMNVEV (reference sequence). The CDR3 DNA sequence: TGTGCCAGCAGCGAATTGGGACAGGGGCCTTCCTACGAGCAGTACTTC. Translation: CASSELGQGPSYEQYF.

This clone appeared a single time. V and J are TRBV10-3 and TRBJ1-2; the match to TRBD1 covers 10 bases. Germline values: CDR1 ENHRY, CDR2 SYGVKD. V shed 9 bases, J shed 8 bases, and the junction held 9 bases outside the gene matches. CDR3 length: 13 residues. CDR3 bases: TGTGCCATTATGGGACAGGGGAAAGACGGCTACACCTTC. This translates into CAIMGQGKDGYTF.

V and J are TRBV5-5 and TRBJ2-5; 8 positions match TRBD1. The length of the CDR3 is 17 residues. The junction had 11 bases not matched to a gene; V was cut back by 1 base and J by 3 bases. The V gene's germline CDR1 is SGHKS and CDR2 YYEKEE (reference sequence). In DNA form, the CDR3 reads TGTGCCAGCAGCTTGAAATGTGGGCGGGACAGGAAAGAGACCCAGTACTTC. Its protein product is CASSLKCGRDRKETQYF. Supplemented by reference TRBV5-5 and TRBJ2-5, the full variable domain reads DAGVTQSPTHLIKTRGQQVTLRCSPISGHKSVSWYQQVLGQGPQFIFQYYEKEERGRGNFPDRFSARQFPNYSSELNVNALLLGDSALYLCASSLKCGRDRKETQYFGPGTRLLVL.

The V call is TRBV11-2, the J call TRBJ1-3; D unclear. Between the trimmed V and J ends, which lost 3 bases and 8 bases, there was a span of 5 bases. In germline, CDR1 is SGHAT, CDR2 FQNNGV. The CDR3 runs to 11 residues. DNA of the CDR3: TGTGCCAGCAGCTTGGGAGACACCATATATTTT. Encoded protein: CASSLGDTIYF.

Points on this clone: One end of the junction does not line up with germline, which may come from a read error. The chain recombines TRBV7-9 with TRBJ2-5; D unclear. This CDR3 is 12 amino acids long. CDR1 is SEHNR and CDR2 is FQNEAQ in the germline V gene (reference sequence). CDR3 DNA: TGTTCCAGCAGCTTAGACGCGGAGACCCAGTACTTC. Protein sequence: CSSSLDAETQYF.

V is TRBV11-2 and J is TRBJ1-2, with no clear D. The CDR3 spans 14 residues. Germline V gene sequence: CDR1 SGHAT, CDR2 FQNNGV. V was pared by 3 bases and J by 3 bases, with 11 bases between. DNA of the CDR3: TGTGCCAGCAGCTTGACCTCCGACTACTATGGCTACACCTTC. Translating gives CASSLTSDYYGYTF.

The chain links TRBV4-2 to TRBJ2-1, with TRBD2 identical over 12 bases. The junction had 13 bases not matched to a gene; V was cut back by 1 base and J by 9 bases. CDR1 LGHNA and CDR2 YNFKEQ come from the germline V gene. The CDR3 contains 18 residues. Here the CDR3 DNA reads TGTGCCAGCAGCCAAGTGGCTAGCGGGGGGGCCCCTGACGGTGAGCAGTTCTTC. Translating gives CASSQVASGGAPDGEQFF.

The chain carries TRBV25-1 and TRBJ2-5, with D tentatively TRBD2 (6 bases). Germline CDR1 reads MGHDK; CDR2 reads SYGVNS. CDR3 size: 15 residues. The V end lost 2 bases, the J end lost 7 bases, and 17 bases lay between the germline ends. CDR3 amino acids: CASSELWGVVWTQYF. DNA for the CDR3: TGTGCCAGCAGTGAACTGTGGGGGGTCGTATGGACCCAGTACTTC.

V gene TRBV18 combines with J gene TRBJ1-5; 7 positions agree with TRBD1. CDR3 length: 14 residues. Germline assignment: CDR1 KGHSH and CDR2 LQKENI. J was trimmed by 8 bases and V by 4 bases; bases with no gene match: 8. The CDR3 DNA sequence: TGTGCCAGCTCACGATCAGGGGGTATGGAGCCCCAGCATTTT. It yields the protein CASSRSGGMEPQHF.

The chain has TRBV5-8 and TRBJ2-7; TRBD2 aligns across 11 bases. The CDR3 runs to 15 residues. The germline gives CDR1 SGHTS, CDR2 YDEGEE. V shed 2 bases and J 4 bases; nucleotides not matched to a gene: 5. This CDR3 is CASSLRLAGSYEQYF. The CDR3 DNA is TGTGCCAGCAGCTTACGACTAGCGGGGTCTTACGAGCAGTACTTC. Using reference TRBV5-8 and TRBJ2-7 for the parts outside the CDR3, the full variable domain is EAGVTQSPTHLIKTRGQQATLRCSPISGHTSVYWYQQALGLGLQFLLWYDEGEERNRGNFPPRFSGRQFPNYSSELNVNALELEDSALYLCASSLRLAGSYEQYFGPGTRLTVT.

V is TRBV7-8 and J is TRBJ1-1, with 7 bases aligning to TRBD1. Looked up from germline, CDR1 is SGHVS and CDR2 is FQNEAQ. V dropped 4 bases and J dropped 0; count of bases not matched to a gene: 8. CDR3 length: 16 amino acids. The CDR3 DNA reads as TGTGCCAGCAGCTCGCTATTGGGACAGCTGAACACTGAAGCTTTCTTT. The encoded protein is CASSSLLGQLNTEAFF.

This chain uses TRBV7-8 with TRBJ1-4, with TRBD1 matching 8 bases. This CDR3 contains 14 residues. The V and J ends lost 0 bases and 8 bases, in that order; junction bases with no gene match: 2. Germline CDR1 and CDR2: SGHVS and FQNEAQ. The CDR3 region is CASSLAAGGEKLFF. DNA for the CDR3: TGTGCCAGCAGCTTAGCAGCAGGGGGCGAAAAACTGTTTTTT.

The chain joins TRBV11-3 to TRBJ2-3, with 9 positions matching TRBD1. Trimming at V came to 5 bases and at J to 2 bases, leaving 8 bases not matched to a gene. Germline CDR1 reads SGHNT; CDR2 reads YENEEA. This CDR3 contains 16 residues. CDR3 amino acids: CASSGAGTGPTDTQYF. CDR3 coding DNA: TGTGCCAGCAGCGGAGCCGGGACAGGGCCCACAGATACGCAGTATTTT.

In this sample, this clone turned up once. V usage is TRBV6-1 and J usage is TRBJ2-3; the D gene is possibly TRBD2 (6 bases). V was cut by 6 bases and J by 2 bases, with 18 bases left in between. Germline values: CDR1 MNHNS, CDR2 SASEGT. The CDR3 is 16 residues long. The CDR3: CASREFGGEDTDTQYF. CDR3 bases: TGTGCCAGCAGGGAATTTGGAGGGGAGGACACAGATACGCAGTATTTT.

DNA of the CDR3: TGCGCCAGCAGCTTCCTAGCGGGGAGCTCCTACGAGCAGTACTTC. This encodes CASSFLAGSSYEQYF. J is TRBJ2-7 and V is TRBV5-1; 9 bases align to TRBD2. Losses at the gene ends were 2 bases for V and 0 bases for J; bases not matched to a gene: 3. In germline, CDR1 is SGHRS, CDR2 YFSETQ. CDR3 length: 15 residues.

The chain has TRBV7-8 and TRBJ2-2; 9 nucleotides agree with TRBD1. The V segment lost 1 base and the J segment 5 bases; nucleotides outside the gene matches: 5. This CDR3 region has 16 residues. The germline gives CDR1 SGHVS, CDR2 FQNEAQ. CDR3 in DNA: TGTGCCAGCAGCTTAGACGGGACAGGGTTGACCGGGGAGCTGTTTTTT. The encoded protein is CASSLDGTGLTGELFF.

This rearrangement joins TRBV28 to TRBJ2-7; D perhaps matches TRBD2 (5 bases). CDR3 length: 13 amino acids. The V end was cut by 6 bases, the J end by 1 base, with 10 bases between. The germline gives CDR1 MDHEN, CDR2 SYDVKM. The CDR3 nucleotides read TGTGCCAGCAGACCGCGGGCATCCTACGAGCAGTACTTC. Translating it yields CASRPRASYEQYF.

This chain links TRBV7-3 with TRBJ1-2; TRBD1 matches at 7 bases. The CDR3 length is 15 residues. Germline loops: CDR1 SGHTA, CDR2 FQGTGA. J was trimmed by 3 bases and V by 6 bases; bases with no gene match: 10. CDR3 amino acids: CASSRGQTRDYGYTF. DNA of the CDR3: TGTGCCAGCAGTCGGGGACAGACCCGGGACTATGGCTACACCTTC.

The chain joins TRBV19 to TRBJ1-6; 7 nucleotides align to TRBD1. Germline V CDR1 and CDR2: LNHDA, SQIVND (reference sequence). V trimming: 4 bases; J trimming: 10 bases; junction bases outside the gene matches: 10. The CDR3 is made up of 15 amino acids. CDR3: CASSTSTGTDSPLHF. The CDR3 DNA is TGTGCCAGTAGTACCTCGACAGGGACCGACTCACCCCTCCACTTT.

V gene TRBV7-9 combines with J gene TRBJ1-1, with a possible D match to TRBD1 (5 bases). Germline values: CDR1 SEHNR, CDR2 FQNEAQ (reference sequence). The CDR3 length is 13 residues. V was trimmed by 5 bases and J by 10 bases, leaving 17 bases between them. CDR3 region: CASSRPTGSLAFF. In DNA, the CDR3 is TGTGCCAGCAGCCGCCCTACAGGTTCCTTAGCTTTCTTT.

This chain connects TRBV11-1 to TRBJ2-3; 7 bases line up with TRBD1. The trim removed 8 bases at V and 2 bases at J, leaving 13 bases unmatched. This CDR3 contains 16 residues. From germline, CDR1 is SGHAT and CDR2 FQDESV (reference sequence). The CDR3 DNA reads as TGTGCCAGCTCCCTTGGGACAGAGTTGGACACAGATACGCAGTATTTT. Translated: CASSLGTELDTDTQYF. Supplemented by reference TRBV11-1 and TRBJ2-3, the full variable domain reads EAEVAQSPRYKITEKSQAVAFWCDPISGHATLYWYRQILGQGPELLVQFQDESVVDDSQLPKDRFSAERLKGVDSTLKIQPAELGDSAMYLCASSLGTELDTDTQYFGPGTRLTVL.

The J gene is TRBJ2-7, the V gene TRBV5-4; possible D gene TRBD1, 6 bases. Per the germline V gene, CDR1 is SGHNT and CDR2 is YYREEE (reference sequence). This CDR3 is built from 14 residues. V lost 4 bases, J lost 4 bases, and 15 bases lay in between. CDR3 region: CASSNTRTVYEQYF. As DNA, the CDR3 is TGTGCCAGCAGCAATACCCGGACAGTTTACGAGCAGTACTTC. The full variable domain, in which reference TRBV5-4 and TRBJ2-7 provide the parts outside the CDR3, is ETGVTQSPTHLIKTRGQQVTLRCSSQSGHNTVSWYQQALGQGPQFIFQYYREEENGRGNFPPRFSGLQFPNYSSELNVNALELDDSALYLCASSNTRTVYEQYFGPGTRLTVT.

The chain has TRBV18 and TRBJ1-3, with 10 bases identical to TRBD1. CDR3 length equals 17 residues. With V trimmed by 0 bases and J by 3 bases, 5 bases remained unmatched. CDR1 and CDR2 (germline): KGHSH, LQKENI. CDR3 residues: CASSPPLTGGDGNTIYF. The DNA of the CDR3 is TGTGCCAGCTCACCACCGTTGACAGGGGGCGATGGAAACACCATATATTTT.

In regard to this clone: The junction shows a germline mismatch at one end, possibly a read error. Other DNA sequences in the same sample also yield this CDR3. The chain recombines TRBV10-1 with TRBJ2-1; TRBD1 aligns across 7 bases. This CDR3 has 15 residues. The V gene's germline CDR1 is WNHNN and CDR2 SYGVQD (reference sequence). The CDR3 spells CASSLGQLPYNEQFF. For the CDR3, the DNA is TGTGCCAGCAGTCTGGGACAGCTACCCTACAATGAGCAGTTCTTC.

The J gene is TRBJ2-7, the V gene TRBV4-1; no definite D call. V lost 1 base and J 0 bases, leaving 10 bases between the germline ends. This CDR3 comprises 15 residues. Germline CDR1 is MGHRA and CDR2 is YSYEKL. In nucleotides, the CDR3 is TGCGCCAGCAGCCAAGGTTCGAGAGGCTCCTACGAGCAGTACTTC. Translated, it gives CASSQGSRGSYEQYF.

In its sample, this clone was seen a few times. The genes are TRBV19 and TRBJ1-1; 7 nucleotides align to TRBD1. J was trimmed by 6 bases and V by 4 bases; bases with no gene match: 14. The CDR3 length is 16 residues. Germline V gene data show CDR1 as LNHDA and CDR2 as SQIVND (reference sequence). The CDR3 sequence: CASSTVTGVQGAEAFF. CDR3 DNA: TGTGCCAGTAGTACAGTCACAGGGGTCCAAGGGGCTGAAGCTTTCTTT.

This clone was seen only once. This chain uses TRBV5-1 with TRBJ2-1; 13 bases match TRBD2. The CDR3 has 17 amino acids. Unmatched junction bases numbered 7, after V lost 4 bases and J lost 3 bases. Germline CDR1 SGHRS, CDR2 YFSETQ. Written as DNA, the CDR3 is TGCGCCAGCAGCCCGGGGACTAGCGGGGAGAACTACAATGAGCAGTTCTTC. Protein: CASSPGTSGENYNEQFF.

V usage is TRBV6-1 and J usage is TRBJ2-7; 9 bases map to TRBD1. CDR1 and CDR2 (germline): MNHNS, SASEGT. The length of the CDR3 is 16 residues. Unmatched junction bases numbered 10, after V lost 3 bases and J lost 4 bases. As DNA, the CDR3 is TGTGCCAGCAGTGACGGGGGACAGGGATATTTGTACGAGCAGTACTTC. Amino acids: CASSDGGQGYLYEQYF.

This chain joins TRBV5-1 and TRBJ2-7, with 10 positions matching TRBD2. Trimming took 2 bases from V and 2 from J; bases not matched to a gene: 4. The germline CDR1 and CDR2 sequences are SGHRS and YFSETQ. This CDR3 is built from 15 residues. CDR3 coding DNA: TGCGCCAGCAGCTTTGCCACTAGCGGGACCTACGAGCAGTACTTC. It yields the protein CASSFATSGTYEQYF.